Presented here are 26 T cell receptor beta chains from one specimen sequenced in a study of OX40 agonist ivuxolimab in advanced cancers. TCRdb's table, derived via immunoSEQ multiplex PCR, lists solely in-frame clones and lacks some. The table includes about 100,000 clones, roughly 90% detected once. The sequencing used CD4+ or CD8+ T cells sorted from blood, collected in a trial of the OX40 agonist ivuxolimab. All receptors come from an adult with an advanced solid tumor such as melanoma, head and neck, liver or kidney cancer.

The CDR3: CASSPMTGANTGELFF. The DNA for the CDR3 is TGTGCCAGCAGCCCGATGACAGGCGCGAACACCGGGGAGCTGTTTTTT. J is TRBJ2-2 and V is TRBV7-9; D is perhaps TRBD1 (6 bases). Trimming removed 5 bases at V and 0 bases at J, with 13 bases between. Germline values: CDR1 SEHNR, CDR2 FQNEAQ (reference sequence). The CDR3 is 16 amino acids. The variable domain in full, with the rest retrieved from reference TRBV7-9 and TRBJ2-2, is DTGVSQNPRHKITKRGQNVTFRCDPISEHNRLYWYRQTLGQGPEFLTYFQNEAQLEKSRLLSDRFSAERPKGSFSTLEIQRTEQGDSAMYLCASSPMTGANTGELFFGEGSRLTVL.

This chain connects TRBV5-1 to TRBJ1-1, with D unresolved. Germline-derived CDR1 and CDR2 are SGHRS and YFSETQ. Trimming removed 4 bases at V and 1 base at J, with 8 bases between. The CDR3 extends over 13 amino acids. CDR3 DNA: TGCGCCAGCAGCCTCCGCCCGAACACTGAAGCTTTCTTT. It yields the protein CASSLRPNTEAFF. Drawing the rest from reference TRBV5-1 and TRBJ1-1, the complete variable domain is KAGVTQTPRYLIKTRGQQVTLSCSPISGHRSVSWYQQTPGQGLQFLFEYFSETQRNKGNFPGRFSGRQFSNSRSEMNVSTLELGDSALYLCASSLRPNTEAFFGQGTRLTVV.

The chain has TRBV18 and TRBJ2-5, with 8 nucleotides matching TRBD1. Germline CDR1 is KGHSH and CDR2 is LQKENI. The V gene end was trimmed by 6 bases and the J gene end by 5 bases; junction bases not matched to a gene: 14. The CDR3 has 16 amino acids. Here the CDR3 reads CASSKELGTGGETQYF. The CDR3 DNA sequence: TGTGCCAGCTCGAAGGAACTCGGGACAGGAGGCGAGACCCAGTACTTC.

The rearrangement links TRBV5-4 to TRBJ2-1, with D unclear. The germline CDR1 and CDR2 sequences are SGHNT and YYREEE (reference sequence). Trimming left V 0 bases short and J 4 bases short, with 11 bases between. The CDR3 has 15 amino acids. CDR3: CASSLGQSLYNEQFF. CDR3 nucleotides: TGTGCCAGCAGCTTGGGGCAATCCCTATACAATGAGCAGTTCTTC.

The rearrangement uses TRBV5-1 and TRBJ1-2; TRBD1 agrees at 8 bases. Unmatched junction bases numbered 5, after V lost 0 bases and J lost 10 bases. CDR1 is SGHRS, CDR2 YFSETQ, per germline. This CDR3 is built from 13 residues. DNA for the CDR3: TGCGCCAGCAGCTTGGGGGACAGGCGTCCCTACACCTTC. Protein sequence: CASSLGDRRPYTF.

This sequence joins TRBV30 and TRBJ2-5; the match to TRBD1 covers 9 bases. V shed 2 bases, J shed 4 bases, and the junction held 8 bases outside the gene matches. The CDR3 runs 15 residues. Germline CDR1 and CDR2: GTSNPN and SVGIG (reference sequence). DNA of the CDR3: TGTGCCTGGAGTATACAGGGGGCGCGGGGAGAGACCCAGTACTTC. Amino acids: CAWSIQGARGETQYF.

This chain's CDR3 is CAISEPGPQHF. In DNA form, the CDR3 reads TGTGCCATCAGTGAGCCGGGCCCCCAGCATTTT. This chain connects TRBV10-3 to TRBJ1-5; D remains unclear. The CDR3 has 11 amino acids. Trimming cost V 2 bases and J 10 bases, with 6 bases left between them. Per the germline V gene, CDR1 is ENHRY and CDR2 is SYGVKD.

The CDR3 bases are TGTGCCAGCAGCGTAGGACCGAGGGCCTACAATGAGCAGTTCTTC. Translating it yields CASSVGPRAYNEQFF. The V gene is TRBV9, the J gene TRBJ2-1, with D possibly matching TRBD2 (5 bases). The CDR3 covers 15 residues. V was pared by 0 bases and J by 2 bases, with 9 bases between. The germline CDR1 and CDR2 sequences are SGDLS and YYNGEE.

The chain recombines TRBV7-2 with TRBJ2-7; D is uncertain. Between the trimmed V and J ends, which lost 5 bases and 6 bases, there was a span of 14 bases. CDR1 and CDR2 (germline): SGHTA, FQGNSA. The CDR3 is 13 residues long. DNA of the CDR3: TGTGCCAGCAGCCATTTAGGACCGCGCGAGCAGTACTTC. It translates to CASSHLGPREQYF.

The V and J genes are TRBV30 and TRBJ2-5; a possible D gene is TRBD1 (6 bases). The CDR3 covers 15 residues. Trimming took off 2 bases at V and 2 bases at J, with 15 bases between the two ends. Germline-derived CDR1 and CDR2 are GTSNPN and SVGIG (reference sequence). In DNA, the CDR3 is TGTGCCTGGAGTATGGACAGACGGTCACAAGAGACCCAGTACTTC. This encodes CAWSMDRRSQETQYF.

Comment on this clone: One junction end disagrees with the germline gene, perhaps due to a read error. This sequence joins TRBV5-8 and TRBJ2-7; 8 bases match TRBD1. The CDR3 totals 15 residues. Germline values: CDR1 SGHTS, CDR2 YDEGEE. This chain's CDR3 is CASSLLGQGMGDGRF. The DNA of the CDR3 is TGTGCCAGCAGCTTACTAGGACAGGGAATGGGTGATGGCCGGTTC.

As to this clone: A read error may produce the germline difference seen at one junction end. The V and J genes are TRBV10-3 and TRBJ2-3; D perhaps matches TRBD1 (6 bases). CDR1 and CDR2 from the germline V gene are ENHRY and SYGVKD. The CDR3 runs 11 residues. This CDR3 reads CAVRGRDTQYF. Here the CDR3 DNA reads TGTGCCGTCAGGGGTAGGGATACGCAGTATTTT.

This rearrangement joins TRBV29-1 to TRBJ2-1; a weak D match, TRBD2 (6 bases). CDR1 SQVTM and CDR2 ANQGSEA come from the germline V gene. Trimming took off 3 bases at V and 5 bases at J, with 17 bases between the two ends. This CDR3 spans 15 amino acids. The CDR3 nucleotides are TGCAGCGTTGAGGTTGGGCGGGGCGGGAACAATGAGCAGTTCTTC. It codes for CSVEVGRGGNNEQFF.

J is TRBJ2-2 and V is TRBV10-1, with TRBD2 matching 7 bases. Germline V gene sequence: CDR1 WNHNN, CDR2 SYGVQD (reference sequence). The length of the CDR3 is 14 residues. Trimming cost V 7 bases and J 3 bases; bases outside gene matches: 5. The CDR3 loop reads CASTSGTYTGELFF. DNA of the CDR3: TGCGCCAGCACAAGCGGGACCTACACCGGGGAGCTGTTTTTT.

The chain is built from TRBV19 and TRBJ1-2, with D possibly TRBD1 on 5 matching bases. The V end was cut by 6 bases, the J end by 1 base, with 12 bases between. CDR1 and CDR2 (germline): LNHDA, SQIVND (reference sequence). This CDR3 is 14 amino acids long. CDR3 region: CASRGREGNYGYTF. In DNA form, the CDR3 reads TGTGCCAGTAGGGGACGGGAGGGTAACTATGGCTACACCTTC. Based on the CDR3 plus reference TRBV19 and TRBJ1-2, the full variable domain is DGGITQSPKYLFRKEGQNVTLSCEQNLNHDAMYWYRQDPGQGLRLIYYSQIVNDFQKGDIAEGYSVSREKKESFPLTVTSAQKNPTAFYLCASRGREGNYGYTFGSGTRLTVV.

The gene calls are TRBV21-1 and TRBJ2-7; the table gives TRBD2 as D, unverified against the DNA. TRBV21-1 is a pseudogene segment. This CDR3 has 13 amino acids. The CDR3 spells CASSKRRGGEQYF. Here the CDR3 DNA reads TGTGCCAGCAGCAAAAGGAGGGGCGGCGAGCAGTACTTC.

The chain combines TRBV19 with TRBJ1-4; 7 bases match TRBD1. V lost 6 bases to trimming and J lost 0 bases; unmatched junction nucleotides: 4. Germline V gives CDR1 LNHDA, CDR2 SQIVND (reference sequence). The CDR3 spans 15 residues. CDR3 sequence reads: CASRKGTATNEKLFF. CDR3 sequence (DNA): TGTGCCAGTAGAAAGGGGACAGCAACTAATGAAAAACTGTTTTTT. Drawing the rest from reference TRBV19 and TRBJ1-4, the complete variable domain is DGGITQSPKYLFRKEGQNVTLSCEQNLNHDAMYWYRQDPGQGLRLIYYSQIVNDFQKGDIAEGYSVSREKKESFPLTVTSAQKNPTAFYLCASRKGTATNEKLFFGSGTQLSVL.

The chain couples TRBV7-9 to TRBJ1-1, with D uncertain. V dropped 3 bases and J dropped 3 bases, with 20 bases sitting between them. The CDR3 spans 17 residues. The germline V gene encodes CDR1 SEHNR and CDR2 FQNEAQ (reference sequence). The CDR3 loop is CASSLATSSIQDTEAFF. CDR3 nucleotides: TGTGCCAGCAGCTTGGCTACGTCCTCGATTCAAGACACTGAAGCTTTCTTT.

Here the CDR3 DNA reads TGTGCCTGGAGCCCGGGACAGGGGAGGGAGACCCAGTACTTC. This translates into CAWSPGQGRETQYF. V is TRBV30 and J is TRBJ2-5; TRBD1 matches at 10 bases. In germline, CDR1 is GTSNPN, CDR2 SVGIG (reference sequence). Trimming cost V 3 bases and J 5 bases; bases outside gene matches: 6. The CDR3 length is 14 residues.

The chain links TRBV6-5 to TRBJ1-2, with D perhaps TRBD1 (5 bases). Germline loops: CDR1 MNHEY, CDR2 SVGAGI. V lost 6 bases, J lost 4 bases, and 15 bases lay in between. This CDR3 comprises 14 residues. For the CDR3, the DNA is TGTGCCAGCAGCCGCGGGGCATCTAGCTATGGCTACACCTTC. Residues: CASSRGASSYGYTF.

J is TRBJ2-7 and V is TRBV9; D may be TRBD1 or TRBD2 (5 bases each). Deletions cut 2 bases from V and 4 bases from J, with 13 bases between. CDR3 size: 14 residues. Germline CDR1 is SGDLS and CDR2 is YYNGEE. The CDR3, as DNA: TGTGCCAGCAGCGTGAGTTTGGGGGATTACGAGCAGTACTTC. Amino acids: CASSVSLGDYEQYF.

The chain has TRBV7-8 and TRBJ2-7; possible D gene TRBD2, 5 bases. The CDR3 has 15 residues. Trimming stripped 7 bases from V and 5 bases from J, with 21 bases between. In germline, CDR1 is SGHVS, CDR2 FQNEAQ. CDR3 coding DNA: TGTGCCAGCACCCCCTGGGCTAGCCTAAGACACGAGCAGTACTTC. Translating it yields CASTPWASLRHEQYF.

The chain is built from TRBV6-6 and TRBJ2-5, with 8 bases matching TRBD2. J lost 1 base, V lost 2 bases, and 6 bases had no gene match. CDR1 and CDR2 from the germline V gene are MNHNY and SVGAGI (reference sequence). This CDR3 has 16 residues. This CDR3 is CASSYPRTSGQETQYF. The CDR3 coding sequence is TGTGCCAGCAGTTACCCACGAACTAGCGGCCAAGAGACCCAGTACTTC.

This clone has a handful of counts. The V call is TRBV6-5, the J call TRBJ1-1; D unclear. From germline, CDR1 is MNHEY and CDR2 SVGAGI. Between the trimmed V and J ends, which lost 6 bases and 1 base, there was a span of 6 bases. The length of the CDR3 is 12 residues. In DNA form, the CDR3 reads TGTGCCAGCAGCCGCAGGAACACTGAAGCTTTCTTT. It codes for CASSRRNTEAFF.

V usage is TRBV7-9 and J usage is TRBJ2-3; 7 bases fit TRBD1. Trimming at V came to 7 bases and at J to 2 bases, leaving 15 bases not matched to a gene. The CDR3 covers 17 residues. Germline-derived CDR1 and CDR2 are SEHNR and FQNEAQ (reference sequence). This CDR3 reads CASTILSGQADTDTQYF. The CDR3 nucleotides are TGTGCCAGCACTATCCTTTCCGGACAGGCAGACACAGATACGCAGTATTTT.

The chain carries TRBV6-1 and TRBJ1-5, with D possibly being TRBD1 (5 bases). The CDR3 sequence is 12 residues long. V lost 6 bases and J lost 9, with 12 bases in between. Germline-derived CDR1 and CDR2 are MNHNS and SASEGT. DNA of the CDR3: TGTGCCAGCAGCAGGGTGAAAACGCCCCAGCATTTT. It encodes CASSRVKTPQHF.